The clone carrying this T cell receptor beta chain was found many times. Its target is unknown. Construction of the TCR beta libraries employed iRepertoire HTBI primers in conjunction with Arm-PCR of CDR3 regions. In the original analysis: Identified segments across samples numbered some 62 TRBV and approximately 14 TRBJ. TCRdb processed the multiplex PCR reads anew with MiXCR; each CDR3 protein has one entry. The V and J calls and clone size come from TCRdb's table, not from the authors' own analysis. The sample lists under 800,000 distinct CDR3 sequences; roughly 15% were seen once. The data derive from a study of regulatory T cells in long-lasting Graves disease. Findings and limits, study-wide: Accuracy may have been reduced by the small sample size.

Specified time point: newly diagnosed GD, antithyroid drugs for less than 3 months. Preparation of the TCR library used RNA extracted from PBMCs. The CDR3 loop spans 17 amino acids. Germline CDR1 is MDHEN and CDR2 is SYDVKM. Trimming shortened V by 5 bases and J by 1 base, and 19 bases separated the two germline ends. This same sample was also taken into another study, of T cells in Graves' hyperthyroidism and ophthalmopathy. That work states: Hyperthyroidism was newly diagnosed in patients aged 18 to 65 (duration under 2 months). Carried out on the TCR CDR3, a first-round RT-PCR used the HTBI primer set.

This sequence joins TRBV28 and TRBJ2-3; the D gene is possibly TRBD2 (5 bases). The clonotype originates from a woman in her 30s with Graves disease. This specimen consisted of peripheral blood mononuclear cells (PBMCs), obtained at new diagnosis, from a patient treated with antithyroid drugs. The CDR3 nucleotides are TGTGCCAGCAGTAGTCCCGGAGTCACCGGGGGCACAGATACGCAGTATTTT. Encoded protein: CASSSPGVTGGTDTQYF.